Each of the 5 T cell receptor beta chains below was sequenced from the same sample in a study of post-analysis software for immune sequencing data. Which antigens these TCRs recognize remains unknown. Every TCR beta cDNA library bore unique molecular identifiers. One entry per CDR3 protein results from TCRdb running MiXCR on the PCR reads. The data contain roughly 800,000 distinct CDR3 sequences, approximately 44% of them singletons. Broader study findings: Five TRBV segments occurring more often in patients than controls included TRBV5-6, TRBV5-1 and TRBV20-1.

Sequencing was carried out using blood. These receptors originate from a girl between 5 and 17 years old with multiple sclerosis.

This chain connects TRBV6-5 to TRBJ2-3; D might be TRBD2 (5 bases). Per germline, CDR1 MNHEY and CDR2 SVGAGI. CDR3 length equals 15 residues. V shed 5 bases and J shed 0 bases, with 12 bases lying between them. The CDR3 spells CASSTLRVSTDTQYF. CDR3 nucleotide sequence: TGTGCCAGCAGTACCTTGAGGGTTAGCACAGATACGCAGTATTTT.

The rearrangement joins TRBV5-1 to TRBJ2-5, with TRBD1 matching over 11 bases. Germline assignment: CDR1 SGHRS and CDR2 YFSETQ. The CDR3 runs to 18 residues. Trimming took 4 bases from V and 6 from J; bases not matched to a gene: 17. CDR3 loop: CASSHGQGAQRTLKTQYF. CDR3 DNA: TGCGCCAGCAGCCACGGACAGGGGGCCCAACGAACCTTGAAGACCCAGTACTTC.

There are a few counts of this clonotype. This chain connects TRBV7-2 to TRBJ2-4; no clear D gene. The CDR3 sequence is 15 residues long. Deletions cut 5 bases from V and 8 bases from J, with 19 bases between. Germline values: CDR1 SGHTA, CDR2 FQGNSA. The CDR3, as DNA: TGTGCCAGCAGCCTAGGGATGGGGTATGGGGACATTCAGTACTTC. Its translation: CASSLGMGYGDIQYF.

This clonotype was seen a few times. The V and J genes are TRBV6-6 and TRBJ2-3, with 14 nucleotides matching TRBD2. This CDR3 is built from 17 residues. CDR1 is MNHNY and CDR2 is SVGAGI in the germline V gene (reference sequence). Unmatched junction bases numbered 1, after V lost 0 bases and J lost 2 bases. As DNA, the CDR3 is TGTGCCAGCAGTTACTCGGGACTAGCGGGAGCCACAGATACGCAGTATTTT. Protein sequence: CASSYSGLAGATDTQYF.

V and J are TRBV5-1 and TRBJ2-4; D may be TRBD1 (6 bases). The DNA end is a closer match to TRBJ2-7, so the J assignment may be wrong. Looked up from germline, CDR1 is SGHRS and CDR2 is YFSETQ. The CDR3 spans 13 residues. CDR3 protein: CASSTGISYEQYF. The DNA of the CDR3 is TGCGCCAGCAGCACAGGGATTTCCTACGAGCAGTACTTC.